This T cell receptor beta chain was captured in a study of blood T cell repertoires in COVID-19. Trimming took off 4 bases at V and 4 bases at J, with 14 bases between the two ends. Per germline, CDR1 SGHRS and CDR2 YFSETQ. The CDR3 loop spans 14 amino acids. The protocol was immunoSEQ multiplex PCR, while the TCRdb copy is restricted to in-frame clones and leaves out a portion. The profile shows 200,000 to 250,000 clones, under 95% of them singletons. The receptor was isolated from a man aged 25-45 years with acute or convalescent COVID-19. The sample consisted of peripheral blood. The chain combines TRBV5-1 with TRBJ1-1; D call uncertain. Written as DNA, the CDR3 is TGCGCCAGCAGCAACCTAGTGGGAGGCACTGAAGCTTTCTTT. Translated, it gives CASSNLVGGTEAFF.